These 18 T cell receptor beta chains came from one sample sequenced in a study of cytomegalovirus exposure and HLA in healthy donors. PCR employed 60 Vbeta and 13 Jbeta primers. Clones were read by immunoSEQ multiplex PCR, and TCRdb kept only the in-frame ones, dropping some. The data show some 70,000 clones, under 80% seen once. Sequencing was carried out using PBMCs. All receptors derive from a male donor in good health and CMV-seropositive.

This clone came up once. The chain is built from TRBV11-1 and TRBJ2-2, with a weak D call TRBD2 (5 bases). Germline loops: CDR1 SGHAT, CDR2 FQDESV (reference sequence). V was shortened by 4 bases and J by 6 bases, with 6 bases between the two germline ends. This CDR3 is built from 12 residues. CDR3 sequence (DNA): TGTGCCAGCAGCTCTAGCTCCGGGGAGCTGTTTTTT. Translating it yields CASSSSSGELFF.

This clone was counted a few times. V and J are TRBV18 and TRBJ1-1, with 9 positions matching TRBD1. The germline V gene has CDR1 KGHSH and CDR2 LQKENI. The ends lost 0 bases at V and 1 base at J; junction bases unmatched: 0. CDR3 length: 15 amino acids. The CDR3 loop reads CASSPPGQGNTEAFF. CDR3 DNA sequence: TGTGCCAGCTCACCACCGGGACAGGGGAACACTGAAGCTTTCTTT. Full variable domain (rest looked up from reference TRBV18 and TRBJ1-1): NAGVMQNPRHLVRRRGQEARLRCSPMKGHSHVYWYRQLPEEGLKFMVYLQKENIIDESGMPKERFSAEFPKEGPSILRIQQVVRGDSAAYFCASSPPGQGNTEAFFGQGTRLTVV.

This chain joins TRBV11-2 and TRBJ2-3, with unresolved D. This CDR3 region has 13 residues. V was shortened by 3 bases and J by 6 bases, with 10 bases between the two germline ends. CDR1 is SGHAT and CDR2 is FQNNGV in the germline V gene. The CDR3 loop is CASSLGTRDTQYF. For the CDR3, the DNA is TGTGCCAGCAGCTTGGGTACCAGGGATACGCAGTATTTT.

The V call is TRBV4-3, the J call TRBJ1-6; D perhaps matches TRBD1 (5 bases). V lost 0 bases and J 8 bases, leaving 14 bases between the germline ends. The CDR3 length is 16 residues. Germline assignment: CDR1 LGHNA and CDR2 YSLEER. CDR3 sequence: CASSQDTSAGYSPLHF. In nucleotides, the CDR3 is TGCGCCAGCAGCCAAGATACATCCGCAGGGTATTCACCCCTCCACTTT.

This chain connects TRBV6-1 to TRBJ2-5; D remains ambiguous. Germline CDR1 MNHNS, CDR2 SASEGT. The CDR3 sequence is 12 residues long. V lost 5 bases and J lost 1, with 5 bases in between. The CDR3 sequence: CASSPRQETQYF. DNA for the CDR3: TGTGCCAGCAGTCCGCGCCAAGAGACCCAGTACTTC.

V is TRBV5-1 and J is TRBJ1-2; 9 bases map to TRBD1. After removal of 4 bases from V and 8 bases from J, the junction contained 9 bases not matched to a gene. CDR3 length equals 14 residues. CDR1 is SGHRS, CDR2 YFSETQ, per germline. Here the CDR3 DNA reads TGCGCCAGCAGCCTCGGGACAGGGACGGGCGGCTACACCTTC. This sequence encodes CASSLGTGTGGYTF.

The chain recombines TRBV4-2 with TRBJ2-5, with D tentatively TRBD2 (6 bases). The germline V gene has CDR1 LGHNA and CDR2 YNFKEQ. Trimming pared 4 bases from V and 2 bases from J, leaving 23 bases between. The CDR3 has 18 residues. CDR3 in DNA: TGTGCCAGCAGCCTCGCGGAATTACTAGCACAAGATCAAGAGACCCAGTACTTC. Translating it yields CASSLAELLAQDQETQYF.

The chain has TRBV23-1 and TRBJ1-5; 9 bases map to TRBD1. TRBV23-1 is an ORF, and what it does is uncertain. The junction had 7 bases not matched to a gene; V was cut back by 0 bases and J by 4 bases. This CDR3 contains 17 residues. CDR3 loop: CASSQSGQGKGNQPQHF. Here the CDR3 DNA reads TGCGCCAGCAGTCAATCTGGACAGGGGAAGGGAAATCAGCCCCAGCATTTT.

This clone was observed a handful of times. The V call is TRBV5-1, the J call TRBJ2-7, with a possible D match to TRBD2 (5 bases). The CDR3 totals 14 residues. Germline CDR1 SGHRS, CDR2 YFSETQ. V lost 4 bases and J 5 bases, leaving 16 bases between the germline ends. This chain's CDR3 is CASSPEGSRDEQYF. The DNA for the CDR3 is TGCGCCAGCAGCCCAGAGGGTAGTCGGGACGAGCAGTACTTC.

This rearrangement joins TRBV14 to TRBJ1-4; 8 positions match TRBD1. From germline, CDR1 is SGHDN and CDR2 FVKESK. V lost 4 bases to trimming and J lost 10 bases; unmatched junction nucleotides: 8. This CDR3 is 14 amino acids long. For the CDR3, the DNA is TGTGCCAGCAGCCGCGGACAGGGCAGTAGAAAACTGTTTTTT. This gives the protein CASSRGQGSRKLFF.

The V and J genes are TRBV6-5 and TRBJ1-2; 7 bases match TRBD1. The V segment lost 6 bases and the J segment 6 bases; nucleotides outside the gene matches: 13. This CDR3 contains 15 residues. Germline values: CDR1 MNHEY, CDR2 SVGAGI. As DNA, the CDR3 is TGTGCCAGCAGCCTATGGGACAGCCCGGGGAATGGCTACACCTTC. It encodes CASSLWDSPGNGYTF.

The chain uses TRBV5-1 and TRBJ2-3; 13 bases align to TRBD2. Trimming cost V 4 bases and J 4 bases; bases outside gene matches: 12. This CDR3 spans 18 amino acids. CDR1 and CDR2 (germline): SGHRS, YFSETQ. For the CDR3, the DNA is TGCGCCAGCAGCCGGTCCCCTTCAACTAGCGGGGGGGCAGATACGCAGTATTTT. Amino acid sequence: CASSRSPSTSGGADTQYF.

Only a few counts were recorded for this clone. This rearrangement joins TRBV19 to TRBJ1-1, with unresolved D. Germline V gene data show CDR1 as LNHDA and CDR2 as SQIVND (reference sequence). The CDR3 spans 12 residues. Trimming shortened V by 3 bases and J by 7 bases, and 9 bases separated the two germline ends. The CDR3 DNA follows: TGTGCCAGTAGTATTTCAAGAGTTGAAGCTTTCTTT. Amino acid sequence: CASSISRVEAFF. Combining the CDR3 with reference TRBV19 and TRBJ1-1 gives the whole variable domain DGGITQSPKYLFRKEGQNVTLSCEQNLNHDAMYWYRQDPGQGLRLIYYSQIVNDFQKGDIAEGYSVSREKKESFPLTVTSAQKNPTAFYLCASSISRVEAFFGQGTRLTVV.

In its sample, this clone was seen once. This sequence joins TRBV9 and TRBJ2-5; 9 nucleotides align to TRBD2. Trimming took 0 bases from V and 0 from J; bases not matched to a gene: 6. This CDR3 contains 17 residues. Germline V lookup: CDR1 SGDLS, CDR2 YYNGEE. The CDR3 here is CASSVGGSGGHQETQYF. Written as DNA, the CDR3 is TGTGCCAGCAGCGTAGGGGGAAGCGGGGGGCACCAAGAGACCCAGTACTTC. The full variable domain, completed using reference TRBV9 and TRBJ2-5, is DSGVTQTPKHLITATGQRVTLRCSPRSGDLSVYWYQQSLDQGLQFLIQYYNGEERAKGNILERFSAQQFPDLHSELNLSSLELGDSALYFCASSVGGSGGHQETQYFGPGTRLLVL.

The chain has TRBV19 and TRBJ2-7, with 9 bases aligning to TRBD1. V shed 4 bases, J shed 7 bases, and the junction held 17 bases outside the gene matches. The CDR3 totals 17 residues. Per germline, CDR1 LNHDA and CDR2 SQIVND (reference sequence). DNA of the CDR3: TGTGCCAGTAGTAACCACAACGCGGGACAGGGCTTGGAGGAGCAGTACTTC. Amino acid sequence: CASSNHNAGQGLEEQYF.

The CDR3 region is CASSLSGGGIDTQYF. For the CDR3, the DNA is TGTGCCAGCAGCTTATCGGGCGGGGGTATAGATACGCAGTATTTT. The genes are TRBV7-2 and TRBJ2-3; 7 bases are shared with TRBD2. There are 15 residues in the CDR3. The germline gives CDR1 SGHTA, CDR2 FQGNSA. V shed 2 bases, J shed 5 bases, and the junction held 7 bases outside the gene matches.

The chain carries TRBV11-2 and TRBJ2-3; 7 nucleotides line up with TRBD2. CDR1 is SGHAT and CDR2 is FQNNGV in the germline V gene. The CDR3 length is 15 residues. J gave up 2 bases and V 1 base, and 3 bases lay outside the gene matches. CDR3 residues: CASSLGLADTDTQYF. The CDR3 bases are TGTGCCAGCAGCTTAGGGCTAGCGGACACAGATACGCAGTATTTT.

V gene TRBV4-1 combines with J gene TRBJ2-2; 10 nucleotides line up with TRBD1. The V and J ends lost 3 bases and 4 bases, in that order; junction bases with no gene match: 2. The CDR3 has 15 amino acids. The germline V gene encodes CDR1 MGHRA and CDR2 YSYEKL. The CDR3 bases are TGCGCCAGCAGCCAGGACAGGGGGAGCACCGGGGAGCTGTTTTTT. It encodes CASSQDRGSTGELFF.